This entry describes one T cell receptor (beta chain). Its target is not known. The record originates from a study of molecular identifiers for immune sequencing clone quantification. The study's findings and limits: For highly expanded clones, sizes could be underestimated when identical TCR molecules share a barcode.

TCRdb ran MiXCR on the PCR reads and lists one entry per CDR3 protein. The data contain around 470,000 distinct CDR3 sequences, about 22% of them singletons. The sequencing sample was made of naive CD8+ T cells from blood, with Jurkat cell RNA spiked in. Subset here: FACS-sorted CD8+CD4-CCR7+CD45RA+ naive T cells. This TCR came from a human donor in good health. Some libraries in this study had Jurkat cell RNA spiked in.

The CDR3 is CASSQVGGDTSGNTIYF. The CDR3 nucleotides are TGTGCCAGCAGCCAAGTTGGGGGCGATACATCTGGAAACACCATATATTTT. The V and J genes are TRBV14 and TRBJ1-3, with a tentative D call TRBD1 (6 bases). V was cut by 1 base and J by 1 base, with 14 bases left in between. The CDR3 length is 17 residues. Germline V gene data show CDR1 as SGHDN and CDR2 as FVKESK.